Listed below are T cell receptor beta chains from one sample, sequenced in a study of OX40 agonist ivuxolimab in advanced cancers. Only in-frame clones appear in the TCRdb table, and some are missing; sequencing was by immunoSEQ multiplex PCR. The sample has 60,000 to 90,000 clones, 80% to 90% seen once. The sample was CD4+ or CD8+ T cells sorted from blood, taken in a trial of the OX40 agonist ivuxolimab. All receptors derive from an adult with an advanced solid tumor such as melanoma, head and neck, liver or kidney cancer. Each CDR3 is given with its conserved first and last residue. The D gene is left open where the match is weak. Not all rows give a size; the values are once, few, many and, for expanded clones, a class.

TRBJ2-4,-,TRBV6-1,once,CASNAPAKNIQYF,TGTGCCAGCAACGCGCCAGCCAAAAACATTCAGTACTTC
TRBJ2-7,TRBD2,TRBV5-6,-,CASSSGTTRREQYF,TGTGCCAGCAGTTCCGGGACTACTAGGAGGGAGCAGTACTTC
TRBJ2-7,-,TRBV19,-,CASTPPGAYEQYF,TGTGCCAGTACCCCCCCCGGGGCCTACGAGCAGTACTTC
TRBJ2-7,-,TRBV6-1,-,CATHPYGYSYEQYF,TGTGCCACCCACCCCTATGGGTACTCCTACGAGCAGTACTTC
TRBJ2-5,TRBD2,TRBV5-1,-,CASSPGAGAGSRGQETQYF,TGCGCCAGCAGCCCCGGGGCGGGAGCTGGATCACGCGGACAAGAGACCCAGTACTTC
TRBJ2-6,-,TRBV5-1,-,CASSLGGTGANVLTF,TGCGCCAGCAGCTTGGGAGGGACTGGGGCCAACGTCCTGACTTTC
TRBJ2-7,-,TRBV28,-,CASSLPTNYEQYF,TGTGCCAGCAGTCTCCCCACCAACTACGAGCAGTACTTC
TRBJ2-5,TRBD1,TRBV11-2,-,CASSRDRDSTQYF,TGTGCCAGCAGCAGGGACAGGGACTCGACCCAGTACTTC
TRBJ2-7,-,TRBV7-2,-,CASSKDGSSYEQYF,TGTGCCAGCAGCAAAGACGGAAGTTCCTACGAGCAGTACTTC
TRBJ1-4,-,TRBV2,once,CASSPLGGTNEKLFF,TGTGCCAGCAGTCCACTTGGCGGAACTAATGAAAAACTGTTTTTT
TRBJ2-5,TRBD2,TRBV6-5,-,CATRGLAGAPYF,TGTGCCACCAGGGGACTAGCGGGGGCTCCCTACTTC
TRBJ2-1,TRBD2,TRBV5-1,-,CASSPSGDYNEQFF,TGCGCCAGCAGCCCGAGCGGGGACTACAATGAGCAGTTCTTC
TRBJ2-2,-,TRBV19,-,CASIPRDAGELFF,TGTGCCAGTATTCCCCGGGACGCCGGGGAGCTGTTTTTT
TRBJ2-2,-,TRBV14,-,CASSPTPSYTGELFF,TGTGCCAGCAGCCCTACCCCCTCTTACACCGGGGAGCTGTTTTTT
TRBJ2-2,-,TRBV6-4,-,CASSAQPSRGAGELFF,TGTGCCAGCAGTGCCCAGCCTAGCAGAGGGGCCGGGGAGCTGTTTTTT
TRBJ2-2,TRBD2,TRBV5-6,-,CASSLGGTSRYTGELFF,TGTGCCAGCAGCTTGGGGGGGACTAGCCGGTACACCGGGGAGCTGTTTTTT
TRBJ1-2,-,TRBV20-1,-,CSARLTSGYTF,TGCAGTGCTAGACTGACTAGTGGCTACACCTTC
TRBJ1-2,-,TRBV5-4,-,CASSSRPASGYTF,TGTGCCAGCAGCTCCCGGCCCGCCTCTGGCTACACCTTC
TRBJ2-7,-,TRBV6-5,-,CASSRAGSDAEQYF,TGTGCCAGCAGTAGGGCGGGGAGCGACGCCGAGCAGTACTTC
TRBJ2-7,TRBD2,TRBV5-1,few,CASSPGGTLSYEQYF,TGCGCCAGCAGCCCGGGGGGGACCCTATCCTACGAGCAGTACTTC
TRBJ1-5,-,TRBV19,once,CASIKGQGFQPQHF,TGTGCCAGTATAAAAGGCCAGGGTTTTCAGCCCCAGCATTTT
TRBJ1-1,-,TRBV10-3,-,CAISGGGETEAFF,TGTGCCATCAGTGGGGGGGGAGAAACTGAAGCTTTCTTT
TRBJ1-4,TRBD1,TRBV5-5,-,CASSLQWGTGDEKLFF,TGTGCCAGCAGCTTACAGTGGGGGACAGGGGATGAAAAACTGTTTTTT
TRBJ1-2,TRBD1,TRBV7-2,-,CASSFGRQGGGYTF,TGTGCCAGCAGCTTCGGGAGACAGGGGGGAGGCTACACCTTC
TRBJ2-1,-,TRBV29-1,-,CSVLLGPSYNEQFF,TGCAGCGTCTTACTAGGCCCCTCCTACAATGAGCAGTTCTTC
TRBJ1-2,-,TRBV7-8,-,CASSFSGSSYGYTF,TGTGCCAGCAGCTTTTCGGGATCGTCGTATGGCTACACCTTC
TRBJ2-5,-,TRBV11-3,-,CASQTGREYF,TGTGCCAGCCAGACAGGACGGGAGTACTTC